This TCR beta chain comes out of a study of blood T cell repertoires in COVID-19. Turning to the study itself: Sample material is recorded as cDNA or gDNA derived from T cells, B-cell-depleted T cells, or PBMCs.

Trimming pared 8 bases from V and 6 bases from J, leaving 11 bases between. The CDR3 sequence is 11 residues long. Germline loops: CDR1 GTSNPN, CDR2 SVGIG (reference sequence). Per the original methods: Reference gene primer amplification gave nucleated cell count estimates. Clones were read by immunoSEQ multiplex PCR, and TCRdb kept only the in-frame ones, dropping some. That table gives V, J and clone size, and the DNA gave D and trimming. The sample contains some 54,000 clones, around 81% of which appear only once. This clone was recorded a few times. The sample consisted of peripheral blood. This TCR came from a woman older than 75 with COVID-19, enrolled during active disease. This chain uses TRBV30 with TRBJ2-1, with D maybe TRBD2 (6 bases). The CDR3 nucleotides are TGTGCCGGGGGAGGTATCAATGAGCAGTTCTTC. Translated, it gives CAGGGINEQFF.